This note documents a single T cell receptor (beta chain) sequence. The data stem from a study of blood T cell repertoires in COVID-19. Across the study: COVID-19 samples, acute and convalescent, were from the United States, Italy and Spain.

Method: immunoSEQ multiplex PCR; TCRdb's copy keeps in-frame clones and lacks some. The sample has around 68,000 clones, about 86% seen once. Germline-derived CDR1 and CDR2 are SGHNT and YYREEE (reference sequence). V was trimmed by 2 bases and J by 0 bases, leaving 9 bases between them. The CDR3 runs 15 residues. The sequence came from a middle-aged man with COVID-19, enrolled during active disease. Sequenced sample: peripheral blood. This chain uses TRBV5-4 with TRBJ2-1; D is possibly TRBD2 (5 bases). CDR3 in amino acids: CASSLEGNSYNEQFF. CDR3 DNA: TGTGCCAGCAGCTTAGAGGGCAACTCCTACAATGAGCAGTTCTTC.